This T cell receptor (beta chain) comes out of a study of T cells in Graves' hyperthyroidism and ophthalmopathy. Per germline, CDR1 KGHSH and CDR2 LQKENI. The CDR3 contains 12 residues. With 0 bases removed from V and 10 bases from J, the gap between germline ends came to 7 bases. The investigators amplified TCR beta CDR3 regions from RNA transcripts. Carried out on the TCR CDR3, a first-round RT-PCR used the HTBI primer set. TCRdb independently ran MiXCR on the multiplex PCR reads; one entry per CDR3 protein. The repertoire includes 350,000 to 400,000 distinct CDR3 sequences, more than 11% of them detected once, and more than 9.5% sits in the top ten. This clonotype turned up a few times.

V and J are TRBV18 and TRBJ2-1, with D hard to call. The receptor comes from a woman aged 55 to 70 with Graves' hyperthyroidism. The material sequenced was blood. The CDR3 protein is CASSPPGLEQFF. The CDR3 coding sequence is TGTGCCAGCTCACCACCGGGTTTGGAGCAGTTCTTC.